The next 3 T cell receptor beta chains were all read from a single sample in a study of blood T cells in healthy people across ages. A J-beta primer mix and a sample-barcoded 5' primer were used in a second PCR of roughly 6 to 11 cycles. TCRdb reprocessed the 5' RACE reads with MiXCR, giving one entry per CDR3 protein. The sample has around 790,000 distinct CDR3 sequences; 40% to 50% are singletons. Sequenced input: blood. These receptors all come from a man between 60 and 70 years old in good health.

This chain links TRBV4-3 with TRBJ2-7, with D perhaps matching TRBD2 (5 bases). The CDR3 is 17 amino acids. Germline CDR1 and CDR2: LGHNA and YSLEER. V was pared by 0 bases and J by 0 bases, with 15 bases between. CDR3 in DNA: TGCGCCAGCAGCCAAGATTGGGCATCGGGATACTCCTACGAGCAGTACTTC. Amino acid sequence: CASSQDWASGYSYEQYF.

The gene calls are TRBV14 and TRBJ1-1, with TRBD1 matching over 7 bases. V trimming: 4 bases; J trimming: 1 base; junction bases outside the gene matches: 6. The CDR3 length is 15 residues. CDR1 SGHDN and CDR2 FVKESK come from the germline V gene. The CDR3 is CASSLQGYGNTEAFF. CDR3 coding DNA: TGTGCCAGCAGCCTACAGGGGTATGGGAACACTGAAGCTTTCTTT.

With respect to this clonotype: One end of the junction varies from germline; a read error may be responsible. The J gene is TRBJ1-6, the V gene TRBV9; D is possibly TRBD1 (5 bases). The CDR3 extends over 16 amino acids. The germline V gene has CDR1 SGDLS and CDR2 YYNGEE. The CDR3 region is CASSVGGWRNNAPLHF. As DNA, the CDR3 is TGTGCCAGCAGCGTAGGGGGGTGGAGGAATAATGCACCCCTCCACTTT. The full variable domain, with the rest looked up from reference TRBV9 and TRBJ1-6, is DSGVTQTPKHLITATGQRVTLRCSPRSGDLSVYWYQQSLDQGLQFLIQYYNGEERAKGNILERFSAQQFPDLHSELNLSSLELGDSALYFCASSVGGWRNNAPLHFGNGTRLTVT.